This TCR beta chain was identified during a study of blood T cell repertoires in COVID-19. Only in-frame clones appear in the TCRdb table, and some are missing; sequencing was by immunoSEQ multiplex PCR. The profile shows 120,000 to 150,000 clones, approximately 86% of them singletons. V was pared by 5 bases and J by 6 bases, with 11 bases between. Germline V CDR1 and CDR2: SGHTA, FQGNSA. The CDR3 covers 12 residues. The rearrangement joins TRBV7-2 to TRBJ2-7; perhaps TRBD2 as D (5 bases). The sequenced material came from peripheral blood. The receptor was derived from a woman between 40 and 50 years old with active or convalescent COVID-19. The CDR3 DNA reads TGTGCCAGCAGCCCACTGGCGGGCGAGCAGTACTTC. Translating gives CASSPLAGEQYF.